The rows below give T cell receptor beta chains drawn from one sample of a study of spatial heterogeneity in lung cancer. TCRdb used MiXCR to reprocess the 5' RACE reads, holding one entry per CDR3 protein. The sample carries tens of thousands of distinct CDR3 sequences, 5.8% recorded once. Specimen: PBMCs, collected at surgery. These receptor sequences come from a male donor with early-stage non-small cell lung cancer. Both conserved end residues are part of each CDR3. A D gene is named only where the DNA matches it firmly. Not all rows give a size; the values are once, few, many and, for expanded clones, a class.

v_gene: TRBV12-3/TRBV12-4
abundance: -
d_gene: -
j_gene: TRBJ2-1
CDR3aa: CASSSGGHNEQFF
CDR3nt: TGTGCCAGCAGTTCCGGGGGCCACAATGAGCAGTTCTTC

v_gene: TRBV7-3
abundance: few
d_gene: -
j_gene: TRBJ2-5
CDR3aa: CASSLNLGETQYF
CDR3nt: TGTGCCAGCAGCTTAAATCTTGGGGAGACCCAGTACTTC

v_gene: TRBV9
abundance: few
d_gene: -
j_gene: TRBJ2-7
CDR3aa: CASSGRDVYEQYF
CDR3nt: TGTGCCAGCAGCGGCCGGGACGTCTACGAGCAGTACTTC

v_gene: TRBV5-4
abundance: few
d_gene: TRBD2
j_gene: TRBJ2-1
CDR3aa: CASSLPGTSGTNEQFF
CDR3nt: TGTGCCAGCAGCCTGCCCGGGACTAGCGGTACCAATGAGCAGTTCTTC

v_gene: TRBV5-4
abundance: many
d_gene: TRBD2
j_gene: TRBJ2-2
CDR3aa: CASSSSGRVGTGELFF
CDR3nt: TGTGCCAGCAGCTCTAGCGGGAGGGTCGGCACCGGGGAGCTGTTTTTT

v_gene: TRBV6-5
abundance: -
d_gene: TRBD1
j_gene: TRBJ2-2
CDR3aa: CASRRQGTNTGELFF
CDR3nt: TGTGCCAGCAGAAGACAGGGGACGAACACCGGGGAGCTGTTTTTT

v_gene: TRBV24-1
abundance: few
d_gene: -
j_gene: TRBJ2-1
CDR3aa: CATSVVGGEQFF
CDR3nt: TGTGCCACCAGTGTGGTAGGGGGTGAGCAGTTCTTC

v_gene: TRBV5-1
abundance: -
d_gene: TRBD1
j_gene: TRBJ2-7
CDR3aa: CASSPGEDRGVYEQYF
CDR3nt: TGCGCCAGCAGCCCGGGTGAGGACAGGGGGGTTTACGAGCAGTACTTC

v_gene: TRBV7-2
abundance: many
d_gene: -
j_gene: TRBJ2-5
CDR3aa: CASSRNDGETQYF
CDR3nt: TGTGCCAGCAGCCGAAACGATGGAGAGACCCAGTACTTC

v_gene: TRBV2
abundance: many
d_gene: TRBD1
j_gene: TRBJ2-2
CDR3aa: CASSWDRVENTGELFF
CDR3nt: TGTGCCAGCAGCTGGGACAGGGTAGAGAACACCGGGGAGCTGTTTTTT

v_gene: TRBV28
abundance: many
d_gene: TRBD2
j_gene: TRBJ2-7
CDR3aa: CASSSPGTSPLGSYEQYF
CDR3nt: TGTGCCAGCAGTTCCCCCGGGACTAGCCCATTGGGCTCCTACGAGCAGTACTTC

v_gene: TRBV5-6
abundance: many
d_gene: -
j_gene: TRBJ2-2
CDR3aa: CASSPWTAPSTGELFF
CDR3nt: TGTGCCAGCAGCCCATGGACAGCCCCTAGCACCGGGGAGCTGTTTTTT

v_gene: TRBV2
abundance: many
d_gene: TRBD2
j_gene: TRBJ2-1
CDR3aa: CASVSGGAAGEQFF
CDR3nt: TGTGCCAGCGTAAGCGGGGGGGCGGCTGGAGAGCAGTTCTTC

v_gene: TRBV10-3
abundance: many
d_gene: TRBD1
j_gene: TRBJ1-4
CDR3aa: CAISQTGGSEKLFF
CDR3nt: TGTGCCATCAGTCAGACAGGGGGCTCTGAAAAACTGTTTTTT

v_gene: TRBV27
abundance: many
d_gene: -
j_gene: TRBJ1-2
CDR3aa: CASSLSSLRDYGYTF
CDR3nt: TGTGCCAGCAGTTTATCATCCCTCCGGGACTATGGCTACACCTTC

v_gene: TRBV29-1
abundance: medium-sized
d_gene: -
j_gene: TRBJ2-7
CDR3aa: CSVQAYSEQYF
CDR3nt: TGCAGCGTCCAGGCCTACTCCGAGCAGTACTTC

v_gene: TRBV5-1
abundance: many
d_gene: -
j_gene: TRBJ1-1
CDR3aa: CASSQLPGTNTEAFF
CDR3nt: TGCGCCAGCAGCCAACTTCCCGGGACGAACACTGAAGCTTTCTTT

v_gene: TRBV7-2
abundance: -
d_gene: -
j_gene: TRBJ2-7
CDR3aa: CASSGQAPGEQYF
CDR3nt: TGTGCCAGCAGCGGGCAAGCTCCGGGGGAGCAGTACTTC

v_gene: TRBV5-1
abundance: -
d_gene: TRBD2
j_gene: TRBJ2-7
CDR3aa: CASSSGLAGLGALYEQYF
CDR3nt: TGCGCCAGCAGCTCGGGGCTAGCGGGCCTGGGGGCTCTCTACGAGCAGTACTTC

v_gene: TRBV7-9
abundance: many
d_gene: TRBD1
j_gene: TRBJ2-7
CDR3aa: CASSSGTGKFEQYF
CDR3nt: TGTGCCAGCAGCTCAGGGACAGGTAAATTCGAGCAGTACTTC

v_gene: TRBV2
abundance: -
d_gene: -
j_gene: TRBJ2-7
CDR3aa: CASRAETLPTYEQYF
CDR3nt: TGTGCCAGCAGGGCGGAAACCTTACCCACCTACGAGCAGTACTTC

v_gene: TRBV11-2
abundance: many
d_gene: TRBD2
j_gene: TRBJ2-3
CDR3aa: CASSYLAGGSGTDTQYF
CDR3nt: TGTGCCAGCAGCTACCTAGCGGGAGGGTCTGGCACAGATACGCAGTATTTT

v_gene: TRBV5-5
abundance: many
d_gene: -
j_gene: TRBJ2-5
CDR3aa: CASNIWVQETQYF
CDR3nt: TGTGCCAGCAACATATGGGTCCAAGAGACCCAGTACTTC

v_gene: TRBV19
abundance: -
d_gene: -
j_gene: TRBJ1-5
CDR3aa: CATDTGYFNQPQHF
CDR3nt: TGTGCCACCGATACAGGGTACTTCAATCAGCCCCAGCATTTT

v_gene: TRBV6-2/TRBV6-3
abundance: once
d_gene: -
j_gene: TRBJ2-7
CDR3aa: CASSYGSPPYEQYF
CDR3nt: TGTGCCAGCAGTTACGGGTCCCCACCCTACGAGCAGTACTTC

v_gene: TRBV6-2/TRBV6-3
abundance: many
d_gene: -
j_gene: TRBJ2-3
CDR3aa: CASRRGDDTQYF
CDR3nt: TGTGCCAGCAGACGAGGGGACGATACGCAGTATTTT

v_gene: TRBV7-3
abundance: many
d_gene: -
j_gene: TRBJ2-3
CDR3aa: CASSRPGFTDTQYF
CDR3nt: TGTGCCAGCAGCCGGCCCGGGTTTACAGATACGCAGTATTTT

v_gene: TRBV12-3/TRBV12-4
abundance: -
d_gene: -
j_gene: TRBJ2-1
CDR3aa: CASSLGQSIGNEQFF
CDR3nt: TGTGCCAGCAGTTTAGGGCAGTCAATAGGCAATGAGCAGTTCTTC

v_gene: TRBV9
abundance: many
d_gene: TRBD1
j_gene: TRBJ1-1
CDR3aa: CASSFDRGTEAFF
CDR3nt: TGTGCCAGCAGCTTCGACAGGGGGACTGAAGCTTTCTTT

v_gene: TRBV3-1
abundance: -
d_gene: TRBD1
j_gene: TRBJ1-5
CDR3aa: CASSYASGGNQPQHF
CDR3nt: TGTGCCAGCAGCTATGCCTCAGGGGGTAATCAGCCCCAGCATTTT

v_gene: TRBV21-1
abundance: many
d_gene: -
j_gene: TRBJ2-7
CDR3aa: CASSKDRGNSYEQYF
CDR3nt: TGTGCCAGCAGCAAAGACAGGGGGAACTCCTACGAGCAGTACTTC

v_gene: TRBV28
abundance: many
d_gene: -
j_gene: TRBJ2-7
CDR3aa: CASSSSGREQYF
CDR3nt: TGTGCCAGCAGTTCATCAGGACGGGAGCAGTACTTC

v_gene: TRBV29-1
abundance: -
d_gene: TRBD2
j_gene: TRBJ2-1
CDR3aa: CSSWTSGRGPNNEQFF
CDR3nt: TGCAGCTCCTGGACTAGCGGGAGGGGCCCAAACAATGAGCAGTTCTTC

v_gene: TRBV27
abundance: many
d_gene: TRBD2
j_gene: TRBJ2-1
CDR3aa: CASSFPLAGGVPKDYNEQFF
CDR3nt: TGTGCCAGCAGTTTCCCGCTAGCGGGAGGGGTTCCTAAAGACTACAATGAGCAGTTCTTC

v_gene: TRBV7-9
abundance: many
d_gene: TRBD1
j_gene: TRBJ2-2
CDR3aa: CASSLGTGDTGELFF
CDR3nt: TGTGCCAGCAGCTTGGGGACAGGGGACACCGGGGAGCTGTTTTTT

v_gene: TRBV20-1
abundance: -
d_gene: TRBD2
j_gene: TRBJ2-1
CDR3aa: CSARGTSGSNEQFF
CDR3nt: TGCAGTGCTAGGGGGACTAGCGGGAGCAATGAGCAGTTCTTC

v_gene: TRBV6-6
abundance: many
d_gene: TRBD1
j_gene: TRBJ1-1
CDR3aa: CASSYSPGGETEAFF
CDR3nt: TGTGCCAGCAGTTACTCCCCAGGGGGAGAAACTGAAGCTTTCTTT

v_gene: TRBV7-9
abundance: -
d_gene: -
j_gene: TRBJ1-5
CDR3aa: CASSFGRGGVGNQPQHF
CDR3nt: TGTGCCAGCAGCTTTGGCAGGGGAGGTGTGGGCAATCAGCCCCAGCATTTT

v_gene: TRBV20-1
abundance: many
d_gene: TRBD2
j_gene: TRBJ2-3
CDR3aa: CSAPRGTSGRAEGTDTQYF
CDR3nt: TGCAGTGCTCCACGGGGGACTAGCGGGAGGGCCGAAGGCACAGATACGCAGTATTTT

v_gene: TRBV6-6
abundance: -
d_gene: -
j_gene: TRBJ2-1
CDR3aa: CTSRFGGEQFF
CDR3nt: TGTACCAGCAGGTTTGGGGGTGAGCAGTTCTTC

v_gene: TRBV20-1
abundance: many
d_gene: TRBD2
j_gene: TRBJ2-4
CDR3aa: CSAGTSGRFLAKNIQYF
CDR3nt: TGCAGTGCCGGGACTAGCGGGAGGTTCCTAGCCAAAAACATTCAGTACTTC

v_gene: TRBV6-5
abundance: many
d_gene: -
j_gene: TRBJ2-2
CDR3aa: CASSYSLLAPNTGELFF
CDR3nt: TGTGCCAGCAGTTACTCGCTCCTAGCGCCGAACACCGGGGAGCTGTTTTTT

v_gene: TRBV6-1
abundance: -
d_gene: TRBD1
j_gene: TRBJ2-4
CDR3aa: CASSERGPPNIQYF
CDR3nt: TGTGCCAGCAGTGAGAGGGGGCCCCCGAACATTCAGTACTTC

v_gene: TRBV5-1
abundance: -
d_gene: TRBD2
j_gene: TRBJ2-7
CDR3aa: CASSLSTSGVTEQYF
CDR3nt: TGCGCCAGCAGCTTGTCGACTAGCGGGGTGACCGAGCAGTACTTC

v_gene: TRBV5-1
abundance: few
d_gene: -
j_gene: TRBJ2-1
CDR3aa: CASSLEGQEKTYNEQFF
CDR3nt: TGCGCCAGCAGCTTGGAAGGGCAGGAGAAAACCTACAATGAGCAGTTCTTC

v_gene: TRBV18
abundance: few
d_gene: -
j_gene: TRBJ1-5
CDR3aa: CASSQGSQPQHF
CDR3nt: TGTGCCAGCTCACAGGGGTCACAGCCCCAGCATTTT

v_gene: TRBV5-4
abundance: few
d_gene: TRBD1
j_gene: TRBJ2-7
CDR3aa: CASSLSGQASYEQYF
CDR3nt: TGTGCCAGCAGCTTGTCAGGACAGGCCTCCTACGAGCAGTACTTC

v_gene: TRBV27
abundance: many
d_gene: -
j_gene: TRBJ1-5
CDR3aa: CASSYAGVGNQPQHF
CDR3nt: TGTGCCAGCTCCTATGCAGGGGTAGGCAATCAGCCCCAGCATTTT

v_gene: TRBV5-1
abundance: many
d_gene: -
j_gene: TRBJ2-5
CDR3aa: CASSFGTNQETQYF
CDR3nt: TGCGCCAGCAGCTTCGGGACGAATCAAGAGACCCAGTACTTC

v_gene: TRBV6-6
abundance: many
d_gene: -
j_gene: TRBJ2-5
CDR3aa: CASTLRGFMETQYF
CDR3nt: TGTGCCAGCACCCTACGGGGGTTTATGGAGACCCAGTACTTC

v_gene: TRBV4-3
abundance: -
d_gene: -
j_gene: TRBJ1-2
CDR3aa: CASSQDAAFNYGYTF
CDR3nt: TGCGCCAGCAGCCAAGATGCAGCGTTCAACTATGGCTACACCTTC

v_gene: TRBV29-1
abundance: -
d_gene: TRBD1
j_gene: TRBJ1-1
CDR3aa: CSGRQGIQGTEAFF
CDR3nt: TGCAGCGGCCGACAGGGGATACAAGGCACTGAAGCTTTCTTT

v_gene: TRBV5-4
abundance: many
d_gene: -
j_gene: TRBJ1-2
CDR3aa: CASSLGGVTANYGYTF
CDR3nt: TGTGCCAGCAGCTTGGGAGGGGTAACTGCAAACTATGGCTACACCTTC

v_gene: TRBV7-8
abundance: -
d_gene: -
j_gene: TRBJ1-1
CDR3aa: CASSLVLSNTEAFF
CDR3nt: TGTGCCAGCAGCTTAGTCCTGTCGAACACTGAAGCTTTCTTT

v_gene: TRBV19
abundance: few
d_gene: TRBD1
j_gene: TRBJ1-4
CDR3aa: CASSVRQGESEKLFF
CDR3nt: TGTGCCAGTAGTGTTCGACAGGGGGAATCTGAAAAACTGTTTTTT

v_gene: TRBV20-1
abundance: few
d_gene: TRBD2
j_gene: TRBJ2-7
CDR3aa: CSARDEPGGPYEQYF
CDR3nt: TGCAGTGCTAGAGATGAGCCGGGAGGGCCGTACGAGCAGTACTTC

v_gene: TRBV29-1
abundance: -
d_gene: -
j_gene: TRBJ1-1
CDR3aa: CSGGGGPEAFF
CDR3nt: TGCAGTGGGGGAGGCGGGCCTGAAGCTTTCTTT

v_gene: TRBV20-1
abundance: -
d_gene: TRBD1
j_gene: TRBJ2-3
CDR3aa: CSADGTGGLDTQYF
CDR3nt: TGCAGTGCGGACGGGACAGGGGGCCTGGATACGCAGTATTTT

v_gene: TRBV20-1
abundance: many
d_gene: -
j_gene: TRBJ2-3
CDR3aa: CSGPRTDTQYF
CDR3nt: TGCAGTGGGCCACGCACAGATACGCAGTATTTT